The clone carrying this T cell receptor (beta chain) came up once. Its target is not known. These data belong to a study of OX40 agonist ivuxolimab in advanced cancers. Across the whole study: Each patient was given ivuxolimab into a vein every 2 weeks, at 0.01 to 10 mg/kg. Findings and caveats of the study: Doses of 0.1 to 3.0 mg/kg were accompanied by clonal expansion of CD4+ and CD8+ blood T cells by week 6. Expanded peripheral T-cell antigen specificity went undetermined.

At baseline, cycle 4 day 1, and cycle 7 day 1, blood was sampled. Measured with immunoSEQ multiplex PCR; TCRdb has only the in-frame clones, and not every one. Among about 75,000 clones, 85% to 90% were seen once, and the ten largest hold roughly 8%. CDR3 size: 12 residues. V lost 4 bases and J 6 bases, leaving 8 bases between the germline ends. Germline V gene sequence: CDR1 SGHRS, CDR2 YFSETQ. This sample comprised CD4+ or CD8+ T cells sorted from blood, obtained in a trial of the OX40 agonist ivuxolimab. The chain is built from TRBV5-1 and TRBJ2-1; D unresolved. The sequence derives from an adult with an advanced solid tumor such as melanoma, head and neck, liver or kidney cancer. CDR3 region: CASSLRRNEQFF. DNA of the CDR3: TGCGCCAGCAGCCTTCGACGCAATGAGCAGTTCTTC. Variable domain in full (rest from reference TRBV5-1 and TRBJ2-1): KAGVTQTPRYLIKTRGQQVTLSCSPISGHRSVSWYQQTPGQGLQFLFEYFSETQRNKGNFPGRFSGRQFSNSRSEMNVSTLELGDSALYLCASSLRRNEQFFGPGTRLTVL.